Presented here are 32 T cell receptor beta chains from one specimen sequenced in a study of blood T cell repertoires in COVID-19. The data were produced by immunoSEQ multiplex PCR, yet TCRdb's version contains in-frame clones alone and is incomplete. The sample records roughly 200,000 clones, roughly 85% being singletons. The source material was PBMCs or T cells enriched from blood (not recorded which). The receptors originated from a middle-aged man who had recovered from COVID-19.

V is TRBV5-5 and J is TRBJ2-5; tentative D call: TRBD1 (5 bases). The CDR3 is made up of 16 amino acids. Germline-derived CDR1 and CDR2 are SGHKS and YYEKEE (reference sequence). The ends were cut back, 0 bases at V and 2 bases at J, with 14 bases in the middle. DNA of the CDR3: TGTGCCAGCAGCTTGGAAGTACGCAGGGAACAAGAGACCCAGTACTTC. Translation gives CASSLEVRREQETQYF. Looking up the rest from reference TRBV5-5 and TRBJ2-5 gives the full variable domain: DAGVTQSPTHLIKTRGQQVTLRCSPISGHKSVSWYQQVLGQGPQFIFQYYEKEERGRGNFPDRFSARQFPNYSSELNVNALLLGDSALYLCASSLEVRREQETQYFGPGTRLLVL.

V is TRBV28 and J is TRBJ1-2; the D gene is possibly TRBD1 (6 bases). Per germline, CDR1 MDHEN and CDR2 SYDVKM. V shed 10 bases and J shed 4 bases, with 22 bases lying between them. The length of the CDR3 is 15 residues. The CDR3 reads CAISLGGAQLYGYTF. The CDR3 DNA follows: TGTGCCATCTCCCTGGGGGGGGCACAACTCTATGGCTACACCTTC.

This clone was seen more than once but under ten times. J is TRBJ1-5 and V is TRBV19, with D hard to call. The CDR3 consists of 18 residues. Germline V gene data show CDR1 as LNHDA and CDR2 as SQIVND (reference sequence). V was pared by 3 bases and J by 0 bases, with 18 bases between. The CDR3 region is CASSILGSLRYSNQPQHF. CDR3 in DNA: TGTGCCAGTAGTATTCTTGGTTCCTTACGGTATAGCAATCAGCCCCAGCATTTT.

The chain carries TRBV28 and TRBJ2-6, with 10 positions matching TRBD1. CDR3 length: 19 residues. CDR1 is MDHEN and CDR2 is SYDVKM in the germline V gene. The ends lost 6 bases at V and 0 bases at J; junction bases unmatched: 11. The CDR3 region has the DNA TGTGCCAGCAGCGCGAAGACAGGGGGCTGGCTCTCTGGGGCCAACGTCCTGACTTTC. Translated, it gives CASSAKTGGWLSGANVLTF.

This clone was seen only once. The gene calls are TRBV5-1 and TRBJ2-1, with D possibly matching TRBD2 (5 bases). Per germline, CDR1 SGHRS and CDR2 YFSETQ. This CDR3 comprises 14 residues. Trimming shortened V by 1 base and J by 2 bases, and 7 bases separated the two germline ends. CDR3 amino acids: CASSLKLAYNEQFF. CDR3 coding DNA: TGCGCCAGCAGCTTGAAACTAGCCTACAATGAGCAGTTCTTC.

The chain uses TRBV11-1 and TRBJ2-1; 10 bases align to TRBD2. The CDR3 runs to 16 residues. Germline CDR1 SGHAT, CDR2 FQDESV (reference sequence). J lost 0 bases, V lost 4 bases, and 3 bases had no gene match. CDR3 nucleotides: TGTGCCAGCAGCTCACTAGCGGGGAGCTCCTACAATGAGCAGTTCTTC. The encoded protein is CASSSLAGSSYNEQFF.

Remarks on this clone: This specimen includes other DNA sequences encoding the same CDR3. The rearrangement links TRBV7-2 to TRBJ1-1; D is ambiguous. Germline-derived CDR1 and CDR2 are SGHTA and FQGNSA. This CDR3 contains 15 residues. V lost 3 bases and J 4 bases, leaving 15 bases between the germline ends. CDR3 sequence: CASSLRPNSGTEAFF. In nucleotides, the CDR3 is TGTGCCAGCAGCTTGCGTCCCAACTCGGGCACTGAAGCTTTCTTT.

The V call is TRBV11-2, the J call TRBJ1-6; D ambiguous. The germline V and J ends were trimmed by 5 bases and 3 bases, with 5 bases remaining between them. Germline lookup yields CDR1 SGHAT and CDR2 FQNNGV. The CDR3 sequence is 13 residues long. The CDR3 bases are TGTGCCAGCAGCCCGTACTATAATTCACCCCTCCACTTT. Translated: CASSPYYNSPLHF.

This chain connects TRBV19 to TRBJ2-7, with D hard to call. The germline V gene has CDR1 LNHDA and CDR2 SQIVND (reference sequence). This CDR3 is 15 amino acids long. Trimming left V 4 bases short and J 5 bases short, with 18 bases between. CDR3 DNA sequence: TGTGCCAGTAGTACCCTCTGGGCCACGAACCACGAGCAGTACTTC. Translating gives CASSTLWATNHEQYF. The whole variable domain, filled in from reference TRBV19 and TRBJ2-7, reads DGGITQSPKYLFRKEGQNVTLSCEQNLNHDAMYWYRQDPGQGLRLIYYSQIVNDFQKGDIAEGYSVSREKKESFPLTVTSAQKNPTAFYLCASSTLWATNHEQYFGPGTRLTVT.

This clone was seen just once. This chain connects TRBV6-5 to TRBJ2-7, with D possibly being TRBD2 (6 bases). Trimming took off 7 bases at V and 2 bases at J, with 15 bases between the two ends. This CDR3 comprises 14 residues. Per the germline V gene, CDR1 is MNHEY and CDR2 is SVGAGI. The CDR3 coding sequence is TGTGCCAGCACCCTAGGAGGGAGCCCCTACGAGCAGTACTTC. This codes for CASTLGGSPYEQYF.

This chain uses TRBV7-2 with TRBJ2-1; 7 nucleotides align to TRBD1. The CDR3 extends over 15 amino acids. The V segment lost 1 base and the J segment 3 bases; nucleotides outside the gene matches: 3. CDR1 is SGHTA and CDR2 is FQGNSA in the germline V gene. The DNA for the CDR3 is TGTGCCAGCAGCTTAGAGGGGACAGTCTACAATGAGCAGTTCTTC. The encoded protein is CASSLEGTVYNEQFF.

In this sample, this clone turned up once. The chain carries TRBV5-6 and TRBJ1-2; unclear D gene. Trimming shortened V by 2 bases and J by 4 bases, and 9 bases separated the two germline ends. CDR1 and CDR2 (germline): SGHDT, YYEEEE. CDR3 length: 13 residues. The CDR3 reads CASSLAEGYGYTF. CDR3 sequence (DNA): TGTGCCAGCAGCTTAGCGGAAGGCTATGGCTACACCTTC.

The chain links TRBV10-3 to TRBJ1-5; D possibly corresponds to TRBD1 (6 bases). V lost 0 bases to trimming and J lost 6 bases, with 9 bases between them. The CDR3 runs 14 residues. Germline values: CDR1 ENHRY, CDR2 SYGVKD. The CDR3 here is CAISESETGQPQHF. In nucleotides, the CDR3 is TGTGCCATCAGTGAGTCGGAGACAGGTCAGCCCCAGCATTTT.

V and J are TRBV3-1 (or the pseudogene TRBV3-2) and TRBJ1-1; 7 bases align to TRBD1. The V gene end was trimmed by 4 bases and the J gene end by 1 base; junction bases not matched to a gene: 6. Germline V CDR1 and CDR2: LGHDT, YNNKEL (reference sequence). The CDR3 spans 15 residues. The CDR3 DNA reads TGTGCCAGCAGCCGAGAGGGGACAGCGAACACTGAAGCTTTCTTT. It translates to CASSREGTANTEAFF.

The gene calls are TRBV5-1 and TRBJ2-1; 11 nucleotides line up with TRBD2. The CDR3 loop spans 19 amino acids. Germline trimming cut 4 bases from V and 8 bases from J; bases unmatched to any gene: 20. Germline CDR1 reads SGHRS; CDR2 reads YFSETQ. CDR3 nucleotides: TGCGCCAGCAGCGGAGGGCTTAGGACTAGCGGGTGGTCGGCCGATGAGCAGTTCTTC. Its protein is CASSGGLRTSGWSADEQFF.

The chain combines TRBV7-9 with TRBJ1-5; D call uncertain. V lost 1 base, J lost 3 bases, and 10 bases lay in between. Germline-derived CDR1 and CDR2 are SEHNR and FQNEAQ (reference sequence). There are 15 residues in the CDR3. CDR3 DNA: TGTGCCAGCAGCTTAGGATACAGAGACAATCAGCCCCAGCATTTT. Its protein is CASSLGYRDNQPQHF.

The rearrangement uses TRBV19 and TRBJ2-1, with D unclear. Germline CDR1 LNHDA, CDR2 SQIVND (reference sequence). The CDR3 has 15 amino acids. V dropped 2 bases and J dropped 0 bases, with 8 bases sitting between them. The CDR3 loop is CASSISLSSYNEQFF. CDR3 nucleotide sequence: TGTGCCAGTAGTATATCCCTGAGCTCCTACAATGAGCAGTTCTTC. Based on the CDR3 plus reference TRBV19 and TRBJ2-1, the full variable domain is DGGITQSPKYLFRKEGQNVTLSCEQNLNHDAMYWYRQDPGQGLRLIYYSQIVNDFQKGDIAEGYSVSREKKESFPLTVTSAQKNPTAFYLCASSISLSSYNEQFFGPGTRLTVL.

The V gene is TRBV5-1, the J gene TRBJ2-7; D is unclear. Deletions cut 7 bases from V and 2 bases from J, with 16 bases between. This CDR3 contains 14 residues. CDR1 is SGHRS, CDR2 YFSETQ, per germline. CDR3 nucleotides: TGCGCCAGCCGCGTCGCTAGAAATGCCTACGAGCAGTACTTC. This sequence encodes CASRVARNAYEQYF.

This clone was seen just once. The chain uses TRBV28 and TRBJ2-7; 7 bases align to TRBD1. Germline CDR1 is MDHEN and CDR2 is SYDVKM. The CDR3 sequence is 15 residues long. The junction had 10 bases not matched to a gene; V was cut back by 5 bases and J by 3 bases. The CDR3 DNA reads as TGTGCCAGCAGTCCTTTCGGACAGGCTTACTACGAGCAGTACTTC. Translated: CASSPFGQAYYEQYF.

Here the CDR3 reads CAWRGGGNEQFF. As DNA, the CDR3 is TGTGCCTGGCGGGGGGGTGGCAATGAGCAGTTCTTC. The V gene is TRBV30, the J gene TRBJ2-1, with 8 bases fitting TRBD2. The CDR3 totals 12 residues. J was trimmed by 6 bases and V by 5 bases; bases with no gene match: 3. Germline CDR1 and CDR2: GTSNPN and SVGIG (reference sequence).

This chain uses TRBV7-2 with TRBJ1-1, with D hard to call. The V and J ends lost 1 base and 5 bases respectively, with 8 bases between them. The CDR3 extends over 13 amino acids. Germline V gene lookup returns CDR1 SGHTA and CDR2 FQGNSA. The CDR3 DNA sequence: TGTGCCAGCAGCTTAGGGTCAGCGACTGAAGCTTTCTTT. Amino acid sequence: CASSLGSATEAFF.

V is TRBV28 and J is TRBJ2-7; the match to TRBD2 covers 11 bases. The length of the CDR3 is 14 residues. Trimming cost V 7 bases and J 5 bases; bases outside gene matches: 7. The germline CDR1 and CDR2 sequences are MDHEN and SYDVKM. The DNA for the CDR3 is TGTGCCAGCAAGACTAGCGGGACCGTCAACGAGCAGTACTTC. Translated, it gives CASKTSGTVNEQYF.

The V gene is TRBV30, the J gene TRBJ2-7; 10 bases are shared with TRBD2. V dropped 1 base and J dropped 4; count of bases not matched to a gene: 19. The length of the CDR3 is 19 residues. In germline, CDR1 is GTSNPN, CDR2 SVGIG (reference sequence). The CDR3 loop reads CAWSGARQSSGSSRYEQYF. The CDR3 region has the DNA TGTGCCTGGAGTGGGGCTAGACAGTCTAGCGGGAGTTCTAGGTACGAGCAGTACTTC.

The chain carries TRBV7-2 and TRBJ1-1; 10 positions match TRBD1. Germline V gene sequence: CDR1 SGHTA, CDR2 FQGNSA. The CDR3 extends over 17 amino acids. V was pared by 0 bases and J by 1 base, with 5 bases of the junction left unmatched. The CDR3: CASSLARDRGRNTEAFF. The DNA for the CDR3 is TGTGCCAGCAGCTTAGCGAGGGACAGGGGACGGAACACTGAAGCTTTCTTT.

V is TRBV7-9 and J is TRBJ1-1; D is perhaps TRBD1 (5 bases). This CDR3 is built from 14 residues. With 5 bases removed from V and 4 bases from J, the gap between germline ends came to 14 bases. The V gene's germline CDR1 is SEHNR and CDR2 FQNEAQ (reference sequence). CDR3 loop: CASSPRAGGTEAFF. The CDR3 DNA follows: TGTGCCAGCAGCCCACGGGCGGGGGGCACTGAAGCTTTCTTT. The variable domain in full, completed from reference TRBV7-9 and TRBJ1-1, reads DTGVSQNPRHKITKRGQNVTFRCDPISEHNRLYWYRQTLGQGPEFLTYFQNEAQLEKSRLLSDRFSAERPKGSFSTLEIQRTEQGDSAMYLCASSPRAGGTEAFFGQGTRLTVV.

The CDR3 nucleotides are TGTGCCAGCAGTCGCAAGACAGGACTCTCCTATAATTCACCCCTCCACTTT. Translated: CASSRKTGLSYNSPLHF. The rearrangement joins TRBV28 to TRBJ1-6; possible D gene TRBD1, 6 bases. The ends were cut back, 5 bases at V and 0 bases at J, with 14 bases in the middle. Germline V lookup: CDR1 MDHEN, CDR2 SYDVKM. The CDR3 totals 17 residues.

This chain uses TRBV7-3 with TRBJ1-3; TRBD1 matches 7 bases. Trimming removed 3 bases from V and 3 bases from J; junction bases left unmatched: 5. CDR1 SGHTA and CDR2 FQGTGA come from the germline V gene. This CDR3 is built from 15 residues. CDR3 residues: CASSLLAGGGNTIYF. The CDR3 DNA follows: TGTGCCAGCAGCTTGTTAGCAGGGGGTGGAAACACCATATATTTT.

The gene calls are TRBV9 and TRBJ2-5, with D possibly TRBD2 on 6 matching bases. The germline gives CDR1 SGDLS, CDR2 YYNGEE. CDR3 length: 15 residues. V lost 0 bases and J lost 1, with 10 bases in between. In DNA form, the CDR3 reads TGTGCCAGCAGCGTAGCGGGAGCACCCCAAGAGACCCAGTACTTC. Translating it yields CASSVAGAPQETQYF.

The V and J genes are TRBV2 and TRBJ1-4, with a weak D call TRBD1 (5 bases). Trimming took 7 bases from V and 0 from J, leaving 15 bases between them. Germline assignment: CDR1 SNHLY and CDR2 FYNNEI. This CDR3 has 16 residues. CDR3 bases: TGTGCCAGCATGAAAGGGCGGGACCCAACTAATGAAAAACTGTTTTTT. It codes for CASMKGRDPTNEKLFF.

The chain recombines TRBV6-1 with TRBJ2-3, with TRBD2 matching over 10 bases. CDR3 length equals 16 residues. Per germline, CDR1 MNHNS and CDR2 SASEGT. J gave up 6 bases and V 4 bases, and 10 bases lay outside the gene matches. CDR3 nucleotide sequence: TGTGCCAGCAGTGTATCCCTAGCGGGAGTAACCGATACGCAGTATTTT. Translating gives CASSVSLAGVTDTQYF.

The chain employs TRBV11-2 and TRBJ1-1, with TRBD1 identical over 9 bases. The CDR3 is 14 residues long. CDR1 and CDR2 (germline): SGHAT, FQNNGV. J was trimmed by 11 bases and V by 0 bases; bases with no gene match: 7. CDR3 sequence (DNA): TGTGCCAGCAGCTTAGAAGGGACAGGGTATCGGGCTTTCTTT. As protein: CASSLEGTGYRAFF.

Concerning this clone itself: A read error may explain this, as a much larger clone is one base away. The V and J genes are TRBV4-1 and TRBJ2-3; 12 bases map to TRBD2. The CDR3 sequence is 16 residues long. The germline V gene encodes CDR1 MGHRA and CDR2 YSYEKL. With 4 bases clipped from V and 0 bases from J, the junction kept 2 bases outside the gene matches. For the CDR3, the DNA is TGCGCCAGCAGCCGGACTAGCGGGACTAGCACAGATACGCAGTATTTT. Its translation: CASSRTSGTSTDTQYF.